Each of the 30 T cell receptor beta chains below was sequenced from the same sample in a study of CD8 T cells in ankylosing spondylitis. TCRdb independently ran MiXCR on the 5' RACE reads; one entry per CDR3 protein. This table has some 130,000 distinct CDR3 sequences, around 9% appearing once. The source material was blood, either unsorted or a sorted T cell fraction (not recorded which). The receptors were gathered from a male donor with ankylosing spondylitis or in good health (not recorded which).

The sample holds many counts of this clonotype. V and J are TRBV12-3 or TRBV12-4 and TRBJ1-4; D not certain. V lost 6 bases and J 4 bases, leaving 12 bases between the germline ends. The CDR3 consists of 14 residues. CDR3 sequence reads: CASRASRGNEKLFF. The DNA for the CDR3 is TGTGCCAGCAGGGCCTCCCGGGGTAATGAAAAACTGTTTTTT.

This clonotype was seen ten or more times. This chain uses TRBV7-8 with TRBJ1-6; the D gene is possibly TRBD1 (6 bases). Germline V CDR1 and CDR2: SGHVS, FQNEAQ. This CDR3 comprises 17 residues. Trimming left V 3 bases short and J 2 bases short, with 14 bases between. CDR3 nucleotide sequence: TGTGCCAGCAGCTTCCGGGACACCTTAACCTATAATTCACCCCTCCACTTT. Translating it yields CASSFRDTLTYNSPLHF.

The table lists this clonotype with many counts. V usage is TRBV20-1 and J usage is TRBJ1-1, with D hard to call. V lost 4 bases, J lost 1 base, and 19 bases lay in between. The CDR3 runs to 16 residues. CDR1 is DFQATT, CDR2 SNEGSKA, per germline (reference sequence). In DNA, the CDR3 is TGCAGTGCTATCGGACCGAGTTCGAAACAGAACACTGAAGCTTTCTTT. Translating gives CSAIGPSSKQNTEAFF.

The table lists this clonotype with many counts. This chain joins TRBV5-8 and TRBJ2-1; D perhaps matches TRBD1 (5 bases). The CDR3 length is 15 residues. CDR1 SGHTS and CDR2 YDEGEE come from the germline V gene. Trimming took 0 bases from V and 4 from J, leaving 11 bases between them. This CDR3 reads CASSLAWGRYNEQFF. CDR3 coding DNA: TGTGCCAGCAGCTTGGCGTGGGGCCGATACAATGAGCAGTTCTTC. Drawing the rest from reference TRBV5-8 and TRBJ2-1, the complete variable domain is EAGVTQSPTHLIKTRGQQATLRCSPISGHTSVYWYQQALGLGLQFLLWYDEGEERNRGNFPPRFSGRQFPNYSSELNVNALELEDSALYLCASSLAWGRYNEQFFGPGTRLTVL.

The CDR3 DNA follows: TGCAGTGGGGTGGGAGTTAGGATCAATGAGCAGTTCTTC. Protein sequence: CSGVGVRINEQFF. The rearrangement joins TRBV20-1 to TRBJ2-1, with D possibly matching TRBD2 (5 bases). CDR1 is DFQATT and CDR2 is SNEGSKA in the germline V gene (reference sequence). The ends were cut back, 7 bases at V and 6 bases at J, with 16 bases in the middle. This CDR3 has 13 amino acids.

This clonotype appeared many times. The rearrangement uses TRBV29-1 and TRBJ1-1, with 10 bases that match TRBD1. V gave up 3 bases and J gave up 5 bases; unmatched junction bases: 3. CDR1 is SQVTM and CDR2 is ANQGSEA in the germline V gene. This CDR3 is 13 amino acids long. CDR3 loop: CSVEGDRGTEAFF. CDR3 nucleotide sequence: TGCAGCGTTGAGGGGGACAGGGGTACTGAAGCTTTCTTT.

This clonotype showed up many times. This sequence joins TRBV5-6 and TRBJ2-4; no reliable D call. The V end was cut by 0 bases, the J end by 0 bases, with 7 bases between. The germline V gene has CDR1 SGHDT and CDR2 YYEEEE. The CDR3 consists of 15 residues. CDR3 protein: CASSLAGLAKNIQYF. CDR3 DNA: TGTGCCAGCAGCTTGGCAGGATTAGCCAAAAACATTCAGTACTTC.

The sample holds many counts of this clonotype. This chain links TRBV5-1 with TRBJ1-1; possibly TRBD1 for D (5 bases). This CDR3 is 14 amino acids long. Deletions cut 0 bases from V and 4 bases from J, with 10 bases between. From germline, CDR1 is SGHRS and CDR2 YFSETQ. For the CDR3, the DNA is TGCGCCAGCAGCTTGGGGGGTGGGGCCACTGAAGCTTTCTTT. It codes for CASSLGGGATEAFF.

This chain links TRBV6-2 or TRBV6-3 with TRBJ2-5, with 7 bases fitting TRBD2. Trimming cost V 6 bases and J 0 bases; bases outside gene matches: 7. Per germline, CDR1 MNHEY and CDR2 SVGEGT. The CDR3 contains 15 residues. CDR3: CASRSSGTYQETQYF. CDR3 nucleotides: TGTGCCAGCAGGTCTAGCGGAACCTACCAAGAGACCCAGTACTTC.

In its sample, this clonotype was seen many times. CDR3 sequence (DNA): TGTGCCAGCAGCTTGCGGGAATACTACACTGAAGCTTTCTTT. This codes for CASSLREYYTEAFF. The chain employs TRBV7-9 and TRBJ1-1; D unresolved. V was shortened by 3 bases and J by 3 bases, with 11 bases between the two germline ends. Germline values: CDR1 SEHNR, CDR2 FQNEAQ (reference sequence). CDR3 length: 14 residues.

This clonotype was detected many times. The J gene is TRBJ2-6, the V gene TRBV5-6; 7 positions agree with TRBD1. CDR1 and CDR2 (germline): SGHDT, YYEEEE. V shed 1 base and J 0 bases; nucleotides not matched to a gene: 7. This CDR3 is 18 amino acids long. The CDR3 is CASSLRQGYRSGANVLTF. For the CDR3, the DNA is TGTGCCAGCAGCTTGAGACAGGGCTATCGCTCTGGGGCCAACGTCCTGACTTTC.

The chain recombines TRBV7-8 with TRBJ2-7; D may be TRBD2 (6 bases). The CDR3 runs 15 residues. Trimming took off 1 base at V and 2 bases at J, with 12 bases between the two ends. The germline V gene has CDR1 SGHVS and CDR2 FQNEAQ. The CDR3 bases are TGTGCCAGCAGCTTAGAGTCGATAGCGGCCTACGAGCAGTACTTC. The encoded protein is CASSLESIAAYEQYF.

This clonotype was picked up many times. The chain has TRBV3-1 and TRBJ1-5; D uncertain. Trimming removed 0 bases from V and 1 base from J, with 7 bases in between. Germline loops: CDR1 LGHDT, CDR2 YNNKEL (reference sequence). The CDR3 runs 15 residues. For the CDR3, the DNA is TGTGCCAGCAGCCAAGATGGTGCGAGCAATCAGCCCCAGCATTTT. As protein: CASSQDGASNQPQHF.

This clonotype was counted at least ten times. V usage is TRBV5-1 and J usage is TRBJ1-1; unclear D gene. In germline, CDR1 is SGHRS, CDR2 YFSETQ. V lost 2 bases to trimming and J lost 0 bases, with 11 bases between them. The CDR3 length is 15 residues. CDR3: CASSFSSGMNTEAFF. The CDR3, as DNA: TGCGCCAGCAGCTTCAGTTCGGGGATGAACACTGAAGCTTTCTTT.

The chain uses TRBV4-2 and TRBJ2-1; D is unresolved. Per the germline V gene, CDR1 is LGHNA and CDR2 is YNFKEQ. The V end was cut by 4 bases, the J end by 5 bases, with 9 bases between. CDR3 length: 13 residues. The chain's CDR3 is CASSPAINNEQFF. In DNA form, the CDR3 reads TGTGCCAGCAGCCCAGCTATAAACAATGAGCAGTTCTTC.

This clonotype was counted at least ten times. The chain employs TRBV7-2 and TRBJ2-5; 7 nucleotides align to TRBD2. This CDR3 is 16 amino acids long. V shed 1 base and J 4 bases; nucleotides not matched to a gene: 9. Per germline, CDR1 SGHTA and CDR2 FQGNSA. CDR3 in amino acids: CASSLEWGGFRETQYF. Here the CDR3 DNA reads TGTGCCAGCAGCTTAGAGTGGGGGGGGTTCAGAGAGACCCAGTACTTC. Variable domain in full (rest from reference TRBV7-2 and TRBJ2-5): GAGVSQSPSNKVTEKGKDVELRCDPISGHTALYWYRQSLGQGLEFLIYFQGNSAPDKSGLPSDRFSAERTGGSVSTLTIQRTQQEDSAVYLCASSLEWGGFRETQYFGPGTRLLVL.

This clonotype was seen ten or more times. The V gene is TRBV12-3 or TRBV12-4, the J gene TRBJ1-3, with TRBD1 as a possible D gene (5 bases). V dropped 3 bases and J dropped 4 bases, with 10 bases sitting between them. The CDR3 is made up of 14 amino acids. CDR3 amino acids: CASSFGGEGNTIYF. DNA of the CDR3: TGTGCCAGCAGTTTCGGAGGGGAAGGAAACACCATATATTTT.

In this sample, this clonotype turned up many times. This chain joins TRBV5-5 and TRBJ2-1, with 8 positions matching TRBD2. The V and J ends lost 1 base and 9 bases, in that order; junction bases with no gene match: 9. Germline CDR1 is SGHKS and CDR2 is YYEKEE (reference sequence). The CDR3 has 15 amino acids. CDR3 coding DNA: TGTGCCAGCAGCTTGAATCTAGCGGGTAGGGGTGAGCAGTTCTTC. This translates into CASSLNLAGRGEQFF.

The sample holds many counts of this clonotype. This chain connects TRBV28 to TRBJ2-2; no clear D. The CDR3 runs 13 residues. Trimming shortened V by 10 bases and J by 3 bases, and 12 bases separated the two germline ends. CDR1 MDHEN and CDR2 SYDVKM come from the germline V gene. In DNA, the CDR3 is TGTGCCATCCGAGGCCTAGACACCGGGGAGCTGTTTTTT. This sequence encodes CAIRGLDTGELFF.

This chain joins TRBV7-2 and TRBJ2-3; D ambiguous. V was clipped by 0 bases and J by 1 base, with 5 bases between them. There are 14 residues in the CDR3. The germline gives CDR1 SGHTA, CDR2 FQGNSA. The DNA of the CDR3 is TGTGCCAGCAGCTTAGCCAGCCGCACAGATACGCAGTATTTT. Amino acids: CASSLASRTDTQYF.

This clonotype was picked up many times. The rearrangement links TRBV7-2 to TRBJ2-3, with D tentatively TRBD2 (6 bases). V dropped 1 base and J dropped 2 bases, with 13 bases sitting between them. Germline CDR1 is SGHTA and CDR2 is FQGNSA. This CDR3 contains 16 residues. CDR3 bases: TGTGCCAGCAGCTTAGAAGGGACGGACTACACAGATACGCAGTATTTT. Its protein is CASSLEGTDYTDTQYF.

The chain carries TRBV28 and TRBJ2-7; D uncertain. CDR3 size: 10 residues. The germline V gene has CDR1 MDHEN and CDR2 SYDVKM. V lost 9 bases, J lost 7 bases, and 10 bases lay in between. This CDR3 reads CASGSGEQYF. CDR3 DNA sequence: TGTGCCAGTGGGTCAGGTGAGCAGTACTTC.

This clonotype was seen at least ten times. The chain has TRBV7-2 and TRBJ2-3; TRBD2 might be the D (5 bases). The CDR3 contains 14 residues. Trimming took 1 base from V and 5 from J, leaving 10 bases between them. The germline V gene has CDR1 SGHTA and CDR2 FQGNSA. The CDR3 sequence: CASSLGWRVDTQYF. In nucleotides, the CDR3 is TGTGCCAGCAGCTTAGGCTGGCGGGTAGATACGCAGTATTTT.

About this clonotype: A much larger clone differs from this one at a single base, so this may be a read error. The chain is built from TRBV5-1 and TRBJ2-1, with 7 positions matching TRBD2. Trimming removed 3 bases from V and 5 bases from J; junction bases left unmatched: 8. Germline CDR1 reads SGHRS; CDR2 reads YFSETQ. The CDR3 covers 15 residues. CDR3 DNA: TGCGCCAGCAGCTCAACTAGCGAGAGGAACAATGAGCAGTTCTTC. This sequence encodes CASSSTSERNNEQFF.

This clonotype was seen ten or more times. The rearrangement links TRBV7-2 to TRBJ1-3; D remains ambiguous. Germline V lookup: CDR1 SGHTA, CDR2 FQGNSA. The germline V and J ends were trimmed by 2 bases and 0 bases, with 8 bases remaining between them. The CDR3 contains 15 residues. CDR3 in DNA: TGTGCCAGCAGCTTAACGTCGGGCTCTGGAAACACCATATATTTT. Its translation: CASSLTSGSGNTIYF.

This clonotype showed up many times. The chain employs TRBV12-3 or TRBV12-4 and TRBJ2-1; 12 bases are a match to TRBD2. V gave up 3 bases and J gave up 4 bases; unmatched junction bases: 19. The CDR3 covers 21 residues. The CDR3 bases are TGTGCCAGCAGTTTCCAATACTACACACGGACTAGCGGGATCGGTTACAATGAGCAGTTCTTC. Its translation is CASSFQYYTRTSGIGYNEQFF.

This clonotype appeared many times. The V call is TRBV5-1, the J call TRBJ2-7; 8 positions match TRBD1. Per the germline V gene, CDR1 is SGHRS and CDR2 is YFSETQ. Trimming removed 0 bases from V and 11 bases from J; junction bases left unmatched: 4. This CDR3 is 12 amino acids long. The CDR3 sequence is CASSLDRGEKYF. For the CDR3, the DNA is TGCGCCAGCAGCTTGGACAGGGGGGAGAAGTACTTC.

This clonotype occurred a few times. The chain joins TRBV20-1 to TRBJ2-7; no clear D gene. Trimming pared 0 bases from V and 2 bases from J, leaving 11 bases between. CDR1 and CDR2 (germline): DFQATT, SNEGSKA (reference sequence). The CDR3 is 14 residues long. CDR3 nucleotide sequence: TGCAGTGCTAGAGACGACGGCCATACCTACGAGCAGTACTTC. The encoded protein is CSARDDGHTYEQYF.

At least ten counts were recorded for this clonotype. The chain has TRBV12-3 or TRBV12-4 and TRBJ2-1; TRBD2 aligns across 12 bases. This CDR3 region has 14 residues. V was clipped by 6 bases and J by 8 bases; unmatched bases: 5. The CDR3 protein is CASRKLAGGDEQFF. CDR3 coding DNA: TGTGCCAGCAGGAAACTAGCGGGAGGTGATGAGCAGTTCTTC.

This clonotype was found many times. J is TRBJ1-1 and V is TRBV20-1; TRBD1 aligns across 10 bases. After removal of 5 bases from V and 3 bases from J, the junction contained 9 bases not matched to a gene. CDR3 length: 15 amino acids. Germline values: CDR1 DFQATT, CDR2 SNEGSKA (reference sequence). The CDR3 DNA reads TGCAGTGCTGATGCGACAGGGGGCTTTGACACTGAAGCTTTCTTT. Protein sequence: CSADATGGFDTEAFF.